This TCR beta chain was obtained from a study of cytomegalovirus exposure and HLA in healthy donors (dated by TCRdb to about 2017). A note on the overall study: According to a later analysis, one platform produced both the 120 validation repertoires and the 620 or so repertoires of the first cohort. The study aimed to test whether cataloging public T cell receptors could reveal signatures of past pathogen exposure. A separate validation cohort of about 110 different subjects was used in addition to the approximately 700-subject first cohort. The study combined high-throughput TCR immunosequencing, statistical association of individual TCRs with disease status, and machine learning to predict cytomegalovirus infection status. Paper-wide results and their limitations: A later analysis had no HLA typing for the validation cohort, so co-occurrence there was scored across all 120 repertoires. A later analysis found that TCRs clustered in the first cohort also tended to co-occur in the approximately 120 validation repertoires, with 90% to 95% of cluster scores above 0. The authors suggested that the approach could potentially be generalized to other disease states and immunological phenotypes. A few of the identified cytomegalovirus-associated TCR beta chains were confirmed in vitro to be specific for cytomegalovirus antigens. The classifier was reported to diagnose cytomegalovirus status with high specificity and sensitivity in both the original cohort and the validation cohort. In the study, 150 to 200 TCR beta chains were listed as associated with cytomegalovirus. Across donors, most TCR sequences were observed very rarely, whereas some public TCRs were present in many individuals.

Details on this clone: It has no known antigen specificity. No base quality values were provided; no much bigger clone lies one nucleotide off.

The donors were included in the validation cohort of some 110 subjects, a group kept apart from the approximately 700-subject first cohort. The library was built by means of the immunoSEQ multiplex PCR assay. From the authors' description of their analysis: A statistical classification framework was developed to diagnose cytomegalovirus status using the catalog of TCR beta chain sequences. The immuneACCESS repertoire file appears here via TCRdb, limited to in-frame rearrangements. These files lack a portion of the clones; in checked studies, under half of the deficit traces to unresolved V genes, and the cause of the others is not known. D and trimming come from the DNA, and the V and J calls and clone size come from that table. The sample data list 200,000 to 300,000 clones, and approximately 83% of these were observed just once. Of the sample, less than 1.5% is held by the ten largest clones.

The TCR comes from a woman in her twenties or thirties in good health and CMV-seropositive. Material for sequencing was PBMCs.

The encoded CDR3 is CASSFLNIRDSSQPQHF. The nucleotide sequence is TGTGCCAGCAGTTTCCTGAATATCCGGGACAGTTCCCAGCCCCAGCATTTT. In this chain, TRBV28 is recombined with TRBJ1-5; a stretch of 7 junction bases matches TRBD1. Including cysteine and phenylalanine, the CDR3 has 17 amino acids. CDR3 DNA is the only sequence kept; it has 51 bases, read in frame from the first base. V and J are trimmed by 3 bases and 7 bases, and the gene matches miss 15 bases of the junction. The CDR1 and CDR2 encoded by the germline V gene are MDHEN and SYDVKM.